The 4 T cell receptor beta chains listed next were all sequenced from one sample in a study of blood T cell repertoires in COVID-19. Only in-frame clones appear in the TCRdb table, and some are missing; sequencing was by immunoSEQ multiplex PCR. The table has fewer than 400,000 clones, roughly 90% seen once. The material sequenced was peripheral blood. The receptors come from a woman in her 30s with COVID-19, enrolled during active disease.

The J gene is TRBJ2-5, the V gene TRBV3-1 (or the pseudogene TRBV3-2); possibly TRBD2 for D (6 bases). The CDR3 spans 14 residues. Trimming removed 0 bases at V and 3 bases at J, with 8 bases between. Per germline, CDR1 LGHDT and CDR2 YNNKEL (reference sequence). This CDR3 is CASSQDRLEETQYF. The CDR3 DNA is TGTGCCAGCAGCCAAGATCGACTAGAAGAGACCCAGTACTTC.

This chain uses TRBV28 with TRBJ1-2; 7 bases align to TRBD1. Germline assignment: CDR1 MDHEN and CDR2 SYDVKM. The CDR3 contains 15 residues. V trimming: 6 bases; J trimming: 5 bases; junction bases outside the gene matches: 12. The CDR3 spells CASRLRDRIMYGYTF. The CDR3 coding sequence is TGTGCCAGCAGACTCCGGGACAGAATTATGTATGGCTACACCTTC.

The CDR3 loop is CATSDSHSSEAFF. The CDR3 DNA reads TGTGCCACCAGTGATAGTCATAGTTCTGAAGCTTTCTTT. The chain links TRBV24-1 to TRBJ1-1; D not certain. CDR1 and CDR2 (germline): KGHDR, SFDVKD. Trimming removed 3 bases from V and 6 bases from J, with 10 bases in between. The CDR3 totals 13 residues.

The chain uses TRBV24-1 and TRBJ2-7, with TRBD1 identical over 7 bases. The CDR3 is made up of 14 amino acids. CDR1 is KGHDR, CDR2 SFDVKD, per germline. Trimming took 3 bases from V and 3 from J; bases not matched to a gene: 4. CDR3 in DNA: TGTGCCACCAGTGATCGGACAGGAGACTACGAGCAGTACTTC. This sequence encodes CATSDRTGDYEQYF.